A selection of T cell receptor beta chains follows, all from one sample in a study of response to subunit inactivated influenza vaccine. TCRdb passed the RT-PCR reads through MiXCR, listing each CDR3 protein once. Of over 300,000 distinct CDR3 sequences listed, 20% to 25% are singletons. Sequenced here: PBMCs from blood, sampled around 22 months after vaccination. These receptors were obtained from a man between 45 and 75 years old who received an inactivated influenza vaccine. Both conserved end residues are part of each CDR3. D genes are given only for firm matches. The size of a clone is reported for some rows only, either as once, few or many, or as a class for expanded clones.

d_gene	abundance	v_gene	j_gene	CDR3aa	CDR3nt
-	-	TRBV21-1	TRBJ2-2	CASSKEGTENTGELFF	TGTGCCAGCAGCAAAGAGGGAACAGAGAACACCGGGGAGCTGTTTTTT
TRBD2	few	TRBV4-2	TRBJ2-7	CASSPRGSGRFEQYF	TGTGCCAGCAGCCCTCGGGGTAGCGGGAGATTCGAGCAGTACTTC
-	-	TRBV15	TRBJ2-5	CATSRDRGETQYF	TGTGCCACCAGCAGAGATAGAGGAGAGACCCAGTACTTC
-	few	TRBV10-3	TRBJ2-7	CAISEGGYEQYF	TGTGCCATCAGTGAAGGGGGGTACGAGCAGTACTTC
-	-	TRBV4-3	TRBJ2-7	CASSQEGQPTLYEQYF	TGCGCCAGCAGCCAGGAAGGCCAGCCGACCCTCTACGAGCAGTACTTC
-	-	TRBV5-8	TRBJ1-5	CASSSREVLNQPQHF	TGTGCCAGCAGCTCCCGGGAGGTTCTCAATCAGCCCCAGCATTTT
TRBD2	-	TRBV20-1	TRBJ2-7	CSAGSGTNSYEQYF	TGCAGTGCTGGTAGCGGGACCAACTCCTACGAGCAGTACTTC
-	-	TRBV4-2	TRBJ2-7	CASSQAGLAYEQYF	TGTGCCAGCAGCCAAGCGGGGCTAGCCTACGAGCAGTACTTC
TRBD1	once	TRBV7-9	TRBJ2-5	CASTSGTGFKETQYF	TGTGCCAGCACAAGTGGGACAGGGTTTAAAGAGACCCAGTACTTC
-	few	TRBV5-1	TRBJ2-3	CASSSSTGTDTQYF	TGCGCCAGCAGCTCTTCCACGGGCACAGATACGCAGTATTTT
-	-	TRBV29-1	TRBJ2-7	CSVEVGQYSSYEQYF	TGCAGCGTTGAGGTCGGTCAGTATAGCTCCTACGAGCAGTACTTC
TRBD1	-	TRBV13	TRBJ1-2	CASSSQGASYGYTF	TGTGCCAGCAGCTCCCAGGGGGCAAGCTATGGCTACACCTTC
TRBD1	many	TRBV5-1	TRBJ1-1	CASSWGTGGTEAFF	TGCGCCAGCAGCTGGGGAACAGGGGGCACTGAAGCTTTCTTT
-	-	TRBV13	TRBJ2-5	CASSNGIQETQYF	TGTGCCAGCAGCAACGGGATCCAAGAGACCCAGTACTTC
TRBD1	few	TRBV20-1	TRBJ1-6	CSARERGGRQGHSPLHF	TGCAGTGCTAGAGAGAGAGGGGGGAGACAGGGGCATTCACCCCTCCACTTT